One sample yielded the 28 T cell receptor beta chains listed below, sequenced in a study of T cell changes during pregnancy in multiple sclerosis. Sequencing used immunoSEQ multiplex PCR; TCRdb keeps in-frame clones, though not all of them. Here the sample spans 51,000 or so clones, roughly 93% being singletons. Source: peripheral blood, taken in the second trimester of pregnancy. The receptors come from a female donor with multiple sclerosis, enrolled in a pregnancy study.

The J gene is TRBJ2-1, the V gene TRBV6-6; D gene unclear. Trimming pared 0 bases from V and 0 bases from J, leaving 6 bases between. Germline V gene data show CDR1 as MNHNY and CDR2 as SVGAGI (reference sequence). The CDR3 has 15 residues. The CDR3: CASSYSLSSYNEQFF. The CDR3 DNA reads TGTGCCAGCAGTTACTCCCTGAGCTCCTACAATGAGCAGTTCTTC.

About this clone itself: No conserved phenylalanine or tryptophan ends this CDR3, so it is likely a read error. Because the CDR3's place on the DNA is in doubt, the DNA is left out and the CDR3 is given as listed by TCRdb. CDR3 residues: CASSQLPGLALRN. The rearrangement links TRBV18 to TRBJ2-7; TRBD2 reflects the table's D call only, with no check against the DNA. The CDR3 extends over 13 residues, inclusive of both ends. CDR1 is KGHSH and CDR2 is LQKENI in the germline V gene.

This clone was detected only once. This chain joins TRBV29-1 and TRBJ1-4; 10 nucleotides agree with TRBD1. CDR3 length: 13 residues. J gave up 8 bases and V 5 bases, and 5 bases lay outside the gene matches. In germline, CDR1 is SQVTM, CDR2 ANQGSEA. CDR3 loop: CSVTDRGLEKLFF. As DNA, the CDR3 is TGCAGCGTTACGGACAGGGGGTTGGAAAAACTGTTTTTT.

The V call is TRBV6-5, the J call TRBJ1-1; D not resolved. V lost 5 bases to trimming and J lost 1 base, with 11 bases between them. The CDR3 runs to 14 residues. Germline assignment: CDR1 MNHEY and CDR2 SVGAGI. The chain's CDR3 is CASSPPGSNTEAFF. The CDR3 DNA sequence: TGTGCCAGCAGTCCCCCCGGGTCGAACACTGAAGCTTTCTTT.

The rearrangement links TRBV7-9 to TRBJ2-6, with 7 bases identical to TRBD1. There are 17 residues in the CDR3. From germline, CDR1 is SEHNR and CDR2 FQNEAQ (reference sequence). J gave up 2 bases and V 4 bases, and 8 bases lay outside the gene matches. The DNA of the CDR3 is TGTGCCAGCAGCTCGGTACAGGGGATCACTGGGGCCAACGTCCTGACTTTC. Translation gives CASSSVQGITGANVLTF. Filled out from reference TRBV7-9 and TRBJ2-6, the complete variable domain reads DTGVSQNPRHKITKRGQNVTFRCDPISEHNRLYWYRQTLGQGPEFLTYFQNEAQLEKSRLLSDRFSAERPKGSFSTLEIQRTEQGDSAMYLCASSSVQGITGANVLTFGAGSRLTVL.

The chain employs TRBV30 and TRBJ1-2, with 10 bases that match TRBD1. CDR1 is GTSNPN, CDR2 SVGIG, per germline (reference sequence). The CDR3 contains 15 residues. CDR3 residues: CAYRLRDRGWMAQTF. CDR3 in DNA: TGTGCTTACCGCCTCAGGGACAGGGGCTGGATGGCGCAAACCTTC.

A single count supports this clone. CDR3 nucleotide sequence: TGTGCCAGCAGCTTGGAACTCACGGAGACCCAGTACTTC. Amino acid sequence: CASSLELTETQYF. The J gene is TRBJ2-5, the V gene TRBV5-5; D call uncertain. The CDR3 contains 13 residues. V lost 0 bases, J lost 5 bases, and 8 bases lay in between. Germline CDR1 reads SGHKS; CDR2 reads YYEKEE (reference sequence).

This chain joins TRBV2 and TRBJ2-1, with 9 bases that match TRBD1. Unmatched junction bases numbered 5, after V lost 6 bases and J lost 2 bases. This CDR3 region has 15 residues. Germline lookup yields CDR1 SNHLY and CDR2 FYNNEI. The CDR3 DNA is TGTGCCAGCAGGGCCGGGACAGGGACCTACAATGAGCAGTTCTTC. Translation: CASRAGTGTYNEQFF.

This rearrangement joins TRBV13 to TRBJ2-7; possibly TRBD2 for D (5 bases). Trimming left V 4 bases short and J 3 bases short, with 10 bases between. The CDR3 runs 13 residues. Germline-derived CDR1 and CDR2 are PRHDT and FYEKMQ (reference sequence). CDR3 bases: TGTGCCAGCAGCTCCGTGAGGGACTACGAGCAGTACTTC. Its protein is CASSSVRDYEQYF.

A single count supports this clone. CDR3 region: CASSPNRGAVSYNEQFF. The CDR3 DNA sequence: TGTGCCAGCAGCCCTAACAGGGGAGCGGTATCCTACAATGAGCAGTTCTTC. The chain links TRBV4-2 to TRBJ2-1, with 7 bases that match TRBD1. The CDR3 is 17 residues long. CDR1 and CDR2 (germline): LGHNA, YNFKEQ. V was pared by 4 bases and J by 1 base, with 10 bases of the junction left unmatched.

This chain uses TRBV18 with TRBJ2-7; 15 positions match TRBD2. From germline, CDR1 is KGHSH and CDR2 LQKENI. Losses at the gene ends were 6 bases for V and 3 bases for J; bases not matched to a gene: 6. This CDR3 spans 16 amino acids. Written as DNA, the CDR3 is TGTGCCAGCTCCCCCTCGGGACTAGCGGGGGGCTACGAGCAGTACTTC. It is translated as CASSPSGLAGGYEQYF.

This clone was detected once. The CDR3 nucleotides are TGTGCCAGCAGTTTAGGGACTCTCAATCAGCCCCAGCATTTT. Protein product: CASSLGTLNQPQHF. The chain joins TRBV28 to TRBJ1-5, with a tentative D call TRBD1 (5 bases). The CDR3 has 14 residues. Trimming left V 2 bases short and J 3 bases short, with 8 bases between. Germline CDR1 and CDR2: MDHEN and SYDVKM.

The chain carries TRBV7-9 and TRBJ2-3; D ambiguous. Looked up from germline, CDR1 is SEHNR and CDR2 is FQNEAQ (reference sequence). This CDR3 has 13 amino acids. V shed 3 bases and J shed 2 bases, with 6 bases lying between them. The CDR3 spells CASSFRDTDTQYF. The CDR3 bases are TGTGCCAGCAGCTTTCGAGACACAGATACGCAGTATTTT.

J is TRBJ2-1 and V is TRBV19; tentative D call: TRBD2 (5 bases). This CDR3 comprises 14 residues. The germline V gene has CDR1 LNHDA and CDR2 SQIVND (reference sequence). V was pared by 1 base and J by 7 bases, with 11 bases between. CDR3 bases: TGTGCCAGTAGTATAGCTAGCTTGGTTAATGAGCAGTTCTTC. Its translation is CASSIASLVNEQFF.

The chain couples TRBV4-1 to TRBJ2-7, with D possibly matching TRBD2 (6 bases). The CDR3 extends over 15 amino acids. Looked up from germline, CDR1 is MGHRA and CDR2 is YSYEKL. The V end was cut by 4 bases, the J end by 0 bases, with 13 bases between. In nucleotides, the CDR3 is TGCGCCAGCAGCCCCCTGGCGGGAAGCTCCTACGAGCAGTACTTC. Translated: CASSPLAGSSYEQYF.

This chain links TRBV6-5 with TRBJ2-7; 10 bases align to TRBD2. V lost 6 bases, J lost 7 bases, and 9 bases stayed unmatched. Germline-derived CDR1 and CDR2 are MNHEY and SVGAGI. The CDR3 covers 14 residues. Here the CDR3 reads CASRGSGRAKEQYF. CDR3 coding DNA: TGTGCCAGCAGGGGAAGCGGGAGGGCCAAAGAGCAGTACTTC.

The chain recombines TRBV27 with TRBJ2-5; 7 bases are shared with TRBD1. Germline CDR1 MNHEY, CDR2 SMNVEV (reference sequence). V lost 5 bases to trimming and J lost 5 bases; unmatched junction nucleotides: 14. The length of the CDR3 is 16 residues. The CDR3 loop reads CASSPRRQGLAETQYF. CDR3 coding DNA: TGTGCCAGCAGTCCCCGACGACAGGGTTTAGCCGAGACCCAGTACTTC.

The chain uses TRBV7-2 and TRBJ2-7; TRBD2 aligns across 7 bases. Germline V gives CDR1 SGHTA, CDR2 FQGNSA. V was clipped by 6 bases and J by 2 bases; unmatched bases: 7. The CDR3 runs to 14 residues. The CDR3 is CASRLGGLTYEQYF. The CDR3 region has the DNA TGTGCCAGCAGACTGGGGGGACTAACCTACGAGCAGTACTTC. The whole variable domain, filled in from reference TRBV7-2 and TRBJ2-7, reads GAGVSQSPSNKVTEKGKDVELRCDPISGHTALYWYRQSLGQGLEFLIYFQGNSAPDKSGLPSDRFSAERTGGSVSTLTIQRTQQEDSAVYLCASRLGGLTYEQYFGPGTRLTVT.

The rearrangement links TRBV19 to TRBJ2-1; 11 positions agree with TRBD1. This CDR3 contains 15 residues. The germline CDR1 and CDR2 sequences are LNHDA and SQIVND (reference sequence). With V trimmed by 5 bases and J by 3 bases, 3 bases remained unmatched. The DNA for the CDR3 is TGTGCCAGTAGTTCGGGACAGGGGGACTACAATGAGCAGTTCTTC. It translates to CASSSGQGDYNEQFF.

The CDR3 region has the DNA TGTGCCAGCAGCACTTCGGACAGAACCGGGGAGCTGTTTTTT. This codes for CASSTSDRTGELFF. V gene TRBV21-1 combines with J gene TRBJ2-2; the table's D call, TRBD1, has no DNA check behind it. TRBV21-1 is flagged as a pseudogene. The CDR3 contains 14 residues.

The chain uses TRBV7-9 and TRBJ2-7, with 9 positions matching TRBD2. The germline V gene encodes CDR1 SEHNR and CDR2 FQNEAQ (reference sequence). J lost 3 bases, V lost 3 bases, and 3 bases had no gene match. This CDR3 has 14 residues. The CDR3 bases are TGTGCCAGCAGCTTGACTAGCGGACACTACGAGCAGTACTTC. It translates to CASSLTSGHYEQYF.

The chain recombines TRBV5-4 with TRBJ1-1, with D perhaps TRBD1 (5 bases). Deletions cut 4 bases from V and 5 bases from J, with 21 bases between. This CDR3 has 16 amino acids. Germline V gene data show CDR1 as SGHNT and CDR2 as YYREEE (reference sequence). The CDR3 spells CASSQVGREESTEAFF. The CDR3 bases are TGTGCCAGCAGCCAAGTGGGCAGGGAGGAGAGTACTGAAGCTTTCTTT.

This clone occurred once. The chain recombines TRBV27 with TRBJ2-4; D uncertain. The CDR3 is made up of 13 amino acids. The germline gives CDR1 MNHEY, CDR2 SMNVEV (reference sequence). V lost 3 bases and J 0 bases, leaving 3 bases between the germline ends. The CDR3 sequence: CASSLRAKNIQYF. The CDR3 DNA follows: TGTGCCAGCAGTTTGCGAGCCAAAAACATTCAGTACTTC.

The chain links TRBV25-1 to TRBJ2-5, with 9 bases aligning to TRBD2. V trimming: 0 bases; J trimming: 3 bases; junction bases outside the gene matches: 11. Germline lookup yields CDR1 MGHDK and CDR2 SYGVNS. The CDR3 has 18 residues. The CDR3 coding sequence is TGTGCCAGCAGTGAATACATTATGGGTCTAGCGGGAAAAGAGACCCAGTACTTC. It codes for CASSEYIMGLAGKETQYF.

This chain links TRBV7-9 with TRBJ2-1; maybe TRBD1 (5 bases). Germline V gene sequence: CDR1 SEHNR, CDR2 FQNEAQ (reference sequence). V shed 3 bases and J shed 0 bases, with 12 bases lying between them. This CDR3 has 16 residues. The CDR3 sequence is CASSFQGAPSYNEQFF. The CDR3 DNA reads TGTGCCAGCAGCTTCCAGGGTGCGCCCTCCTACAATGAGCAGTTCTTC.

The chain links TRBV19 to TRBJ1-1, with TRBD1 identical over 9 bases. The CDR3 totals 16 residues. Germline V lookup: CDR1 LNHDA, CDR2 SQIVND (reference sequence). V was pared by 5 bases and J by 6 bases, with 13 bases of the junction left unmatched. The DNA for the CDR3 is TGTGCCAGTAGTTCGGGGACAGGGCTATTGGCTTCTGAAGCTTTCTTT. Amino acids: CASSSGTGLLASEAFF.

This clone came up many times. This chain links TRBV7-3 with TRBJ2-7; 10 nucleotides align to TRBD1. CDR3 size: 13 residues. J was trimmed by 6 bases and V by 5 bases; bases with no gene match: 4. Per germline, CDR1 SGHTA and CDR2 FQGTGA. The CDR3 reads CASSLTGGSEQYF. The DNA of the CDR3 is TGTGCCAGCAGCCTGACAGGGGGCTCCGAGCAGTACTTC.

V and J are TRBV5-6 and TRBJ2-7, with a tentative D call TRBD1 (5 bases). Trimming pared 4 bases from V and 7 bases from J, leaving 27 bases between. Germline CDR1 and CDR2: SGHDT and YYEEEE. The CDR3 sequence is 17 residues long. The CDR3 nucleotides are TGTGCCAGCAGCCGTCTAGGGGCTCGCTCTACCTCTGGGGAGCAGTACTTC. Encoded protein: CASSRLGARSTSGEQYF.